A selection of T cell receptor beta chains follows, all from one sample in a study of CD8+CD57+ T cells in acquired aplastic anemia. MiXCR, applied by TCRdb to the reads, yields one record per CDR3 protein. The profile shows some 220,000 distinct CDR3 sequences, 30% to 35% of them singletons. Sequenced input: sorted CD4+, CD8+, or CD8+CD57+ T cells (not recorded which) from PBMCs. These receptors all come from a human donor in good health, serving as a control. The CDR3 runs from the conserved cysteine through the conserved F or W.

v_gene: TRBV27
CDR3aa: CASSPAQGTTYEQYF

v_gene: TRBV7-2
CDR3aa: CASSWSPTTDTQYF

v_gene: TRBV25-1
CDR3aa: CASSDHGGRKTHGYTF

v_gene: TRBV24-1
CDR3aa: CATSDSSLAYNEQFF

v_gene: TRBV4-1
CDR3aa: CASSIALGLSSNQPQHF

v_gene: TRBV20-1
CDR3aa: CSARTGSPITDTQYF

v_gene: TRBV2
CDR3aa: CASRDPRGVTEAFF

v_gene: TRBV19
CDR3aa: CASSMRSPSTDTQYF

v_gene: TRBV12-3/TRBV12-4
CDR3aa: CASSFGAYSNQPQHF

v_gene: TRBV19
CDR3aa: CASSIAGTLSYEQYF

v_gene: TRBV5-4
CDR3aa: CASSLFGEAGHNEQFF

v_gene: TRBV19
CDR3aa: CASLRDRNTEAFF

v_gene: TRBV20-1
CDR3aa: CSARDRGANTEAFF

v_gene: TRBV10-3
CDR3aa: CAIRRLAAGGPSYNEQFF

v_gene: TRBV20-1
CDR3aa: CSARDRSLLNSPLHF

v_gene: TRBV20-1
CDR3aa: CSGRLAGKETQYF

v_gene: TRBV3-1
CDR3aa: CASSPRQGDQPQHF

v_gene: TRBV20-1
CDR3aa: CSAEVRSSTDTQYF

v_gene: TRBV10-3
CDR3aa: CASSPPTALNTEAFF

v_gene: TRBV20-1
CDR3aa: CSAYSTNTEAFF

v_gene: TRBV20-1
CDR3aa: CSARVSGSYNEQFF

v_gene: TRBV10-3
CDR3aa: CATNSGRANVLTF

v_gene: TRBV10-3
CDR3aa: CAIRESRTEIGYTF

v_gene: TRBV3-1
CDR3aa: CASSQDIVGAHTF

v_gene: TRBV20-1
CDR3aa: CSPRSRKGFGEKLFF

v_gene: TRBV3-1
CDR3aa: CASSQGGDPQEQYF

v_gene: TRBV2
CDR3aa: CASSEEGDTQYF

v_gene: TRBV6-1
CDR3aa: CASPRGPGGDPNTEAFF

v_gene: TRBV25-1
CDR3aa: CASSARGRATAGANVLTF

v_gene: TRBV7-2
CDR3aa: CASSQAGNYGYTF

v_gene: TRBV11-1
CDR3aa: CASTPSGGNNYGYAF

v_gene: TRBV10-3
CDR3aa: CAISAVRMEPQHF

v_gene: TRBV29-1
CDR3aa: CSVERGVGGLETQYF

v_gene: TRBV2
CDR3aa: CASSASSDTEAFF

v_gene: TRBV4-3
CDR3aa: CASSPLLAKFGDEQFF

v_gene: TRBV7-9
CDR3aa: CASSLSGSSYNEQFF

v_gene: TRBV30
CDR3aa: CAWSVLGVLGQPQHF

v_gene: TRBV10-3
CDR3aa: CAIRQGENTIYF

v_gene: TRBV24-1
CDR3aa: CATSDLPSGGYQETQYF

v_gene: TRBV27
CDR3aa: CVSSQGAGWYEQYF

v_gene: TRBV2
CDR3aa: CASTVSGNEQFF

v_gene: TRBV10-3
CDR3aa: CASRQGVGQPRHF